Below, 8 T cell receptor beta chains from the same sample are listed, as sequenced in a study of post-analysis software for immune sequencing data. These receptors have no known antigen. Every TCR beta cDNA library bore unique molecular identifiers. From the PCR reads, TCRdb called clonotypes with MiXCR, one entry per CDR3 protein. The data hold around 770,000 distinct CDR3 sequences, with more than 45% observed a single time. Study findings and constraints: Five or six TRBV segments, TRBV5-6, TRBV5-1 and TRBV20-1 among them, were found more frequent in patients than controls.

Sequences were obtained from blood. These receptors came from a girl between 5 and 17 years old with multiple sclerosis.

The chain is built from TRBV6-5 and TRBJ2-7; possibly TRBD2 for D (6 bases). Germline V lookup: CDR1 MNHEY, CDR2 SVGAGI. Trimming took 2 bases from V and 0 from J, leaving 14 bases between them. The CDR3 is made up of 16 amino acids. The CDR3 region has the DNA TGTGCCAGCAGTTACAAGATCTCGGACTACTCCTACGAGCAGTACTTC. Encoded protein: CASSYKISDYSYEQYF.

The chain employs TRBV5-1 and TRBJ2-1, with D uncertain. Germline V gives CDR1 SGHRS, CDR2 YFSETQ. Between the trimmed V and J ends, which lost 3 bases and 0 bases, there was a span of 13 bases. This CDR3 is built from 16 residues. CDR3 amino acids: CASSSSRVGSYNEQFF. The CDR3 bases are TGCGCCAGCAGCTCTTCTAGGGTGGGCTCCTACAATGAGCAGTTCTTC. The full variable domain, its missing parts supplied by reference TRBV5-1 and TRBJ2-1, is KAGVTQTPRYLIKTRGQQVTLSCSPISGHRSVSWYQQTPGQGLQFLFEYFSETQRNKGNFPGRFSGRQFSNSRSEMNVSTLELGDSALYLCASSSSRVGSYNEQFFGPGTRLTVL.

The chain has TRBV6-2 or TRBV6-3 and TRBJ2-7; possible D gene TRBD1, 6 bases. The germline V gene encodes CDR1 MNHEY and CDR2 SVGEGT. The CDR3 runs 11 residues. V lost 7 bases and J lost 6, with 10 bases in between. The CDR3 sequence is CASIQGGEQYF. For the CDR3, the DNA is TGTGCCAGCATACAGGGCGGCGAGCAGTACTTC.

The V gene is TRBV6-1, the J gene TRBJ2-3; no reliable D call. CDR1 is MNHNS and CDR2 is SASEGT in the germline V gene. The CDR3 covers 11 residues. V was shortened by 6 bases and J by 7 bases, with 8 bases between the two germline ends. The CDR3 DNA follows: TGTGCCAGCAGCCCGGAAAATACGCAGTATTTT. The encoded protein is CASSPENTQYF.

This clonotype was detected a few times. The chain recombines TRBV2 with TRBJ2-3, with a possible D match to TRBD1 (5 bases). CDR1 is SNHLY, CDR2 FYNNEI, per germline. The CDR3 runs 14 residues. Deletions cut 7 bases from V and 4 bases from J, with 15 bases between. The CDR3 sequence: CASMLGRASDTQYF. CDR3 in DNA: TGTGCCAGCATGTTAGGCAGGGCTTCAGATACGCAGTATTTT.

This chain connects TRBV6-2 or TRBV6-3 to TRBJ1-6; D might be TRBD1 (5 bases). This CDR3 spans 14 amino acids. The V end lost 6 bases, the J end lost 8 bases, and 14 bases lay between the germline ends. Germline V gene lookup returns CDR1 MNHEY and CDR2 SVGEGT. CDR3 coding DNA: TGTGCCAGCAGCCCCAAAGGGGAGGATTCACCCCTCCACTTT. This gives the protein CASSPKGEDSPLHF.

This clonotype was counted between two and nine times. This rearrangement joins TRBV7-9 to TRBJ2-1; D perhaps matches TRBD2 (6 bases). The CDR3 consists of 15 residues. From germline, CDR1 is SEHNR and CDR2 FQNEAQ (reference sequence). Trimming cost V 7 bases and J 13 bases, with 26 bases left between them. This CDR3 reads CASTLGGLLESFQFF. CDR3 nucleotide sequence: TGTGCCAGCACCCTGGGGGGTTTGTTGGAATCCTTTCAGTTCTTC.

The V and J genes are TRBV30 and TRBJ1-1; a possible D gene is TRBD1 (6 bases). The CDR3 totals 13 residues. V dropped 2 bases and J dropped 3 bases, with 10 bases sitting between them. The V gene's germline CDR1 is GTSNPN and CDR2 SVGIG (reference sequence). DNA for the CDR3: TGTGCCTGGAGTCCGGACAGATACACTGAAGCTTTCTTT. Translated: CAWSPDRYTEAFF. Together with reference TRBV30 and TRBJ1-1, the CDR3 gives the full variable domain: SQTIHQWPATLVQPVGSPLSLECTVEGTSNPNLYWYRQAAGRGLQLLFYSVGIGQISSEVPQNLSASRPQDRQFILSSKKLLLSDSGFYLCAWSPDRYTEAFFGQGTRLTVV.